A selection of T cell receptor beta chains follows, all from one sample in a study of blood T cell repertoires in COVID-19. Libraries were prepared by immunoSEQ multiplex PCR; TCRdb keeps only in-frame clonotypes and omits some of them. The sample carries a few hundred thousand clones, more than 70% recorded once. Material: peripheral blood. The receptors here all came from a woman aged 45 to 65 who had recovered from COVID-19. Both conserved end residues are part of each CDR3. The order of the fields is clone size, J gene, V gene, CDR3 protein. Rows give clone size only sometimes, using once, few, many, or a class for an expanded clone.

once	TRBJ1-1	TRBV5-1	CASSPMLARGNTEAFF
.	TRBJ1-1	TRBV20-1	CSASFRTANTEAFF
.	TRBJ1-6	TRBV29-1	CSVFRHPNNSPLHF
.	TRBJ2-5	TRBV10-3	CAISESITTGGMETQYF
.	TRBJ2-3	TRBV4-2	CASSPGLGADTQYF
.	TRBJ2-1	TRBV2	CASNLVNEQFF
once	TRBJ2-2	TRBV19	CASSLQGISGELFF
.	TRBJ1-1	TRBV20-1	CSVWGRTEAFF
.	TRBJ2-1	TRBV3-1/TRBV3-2	CASSLFSGSANNEQFF
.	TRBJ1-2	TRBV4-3	CASSRKYTTVQGGGYTF
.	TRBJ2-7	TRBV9	CASSVGTSGRGEQYF
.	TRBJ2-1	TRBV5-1	CASSLLGTSAYNEQFF
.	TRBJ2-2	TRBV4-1	CASSPGILDTGELFF
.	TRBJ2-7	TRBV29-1	CSVGERYEQYF
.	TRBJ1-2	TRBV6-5	CASNGQGGNYGYTF
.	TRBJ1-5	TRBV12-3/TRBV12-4	CASSPSEGPQHF
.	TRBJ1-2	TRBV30	CAWSPPGDNYGYTF
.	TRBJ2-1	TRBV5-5	CASSLFLTLSYNEQFF
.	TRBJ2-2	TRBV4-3	CASSQIYQIGLPNTGELFF
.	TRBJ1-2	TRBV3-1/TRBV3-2	CASSQDRRTGDRGYTF
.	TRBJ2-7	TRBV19	CASSPAGATYEQYF
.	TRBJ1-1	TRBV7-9	CASSQGAVTEAFF
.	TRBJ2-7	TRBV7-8	CASSLKLEAEQYF
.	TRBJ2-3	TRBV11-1	CASSPVGGTDTQYF
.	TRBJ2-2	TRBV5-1	CASSVANTGELFF
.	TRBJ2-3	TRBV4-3	CASSQGQGRRDTQYF
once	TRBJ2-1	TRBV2	CASSPRVSGGDEQFF
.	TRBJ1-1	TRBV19	CATGTGNTEAFF
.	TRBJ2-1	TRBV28	CASLYRAHQFF
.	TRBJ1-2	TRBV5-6	CASSPPGSYDIRGYTF
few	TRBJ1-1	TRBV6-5	CASRTLRNTEAFF
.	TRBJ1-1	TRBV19	CASSTNGNTEAFF
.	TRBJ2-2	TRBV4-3	CASSQSGTGGNTGELFF
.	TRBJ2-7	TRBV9	CASSVRLAGSYEQYF
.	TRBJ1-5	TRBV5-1	CASSLAGEGQPQHF
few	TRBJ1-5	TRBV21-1	CASSSPRGGNQPQHF
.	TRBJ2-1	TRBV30	CAWSVFWGGRGKVNEQFF
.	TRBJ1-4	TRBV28	CASSSGSTNEKLFF
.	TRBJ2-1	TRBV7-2	CASSDLGVLYNEQFF
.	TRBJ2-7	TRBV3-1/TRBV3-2	CANGVQGPSYEQYF
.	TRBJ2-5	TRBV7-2	CASSSRDLETQYF
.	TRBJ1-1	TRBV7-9	CASSIWGTDTEAFF
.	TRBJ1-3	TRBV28	CASRSQGESGNTIYF
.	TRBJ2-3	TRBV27	CASSPLAGSTDTQYF
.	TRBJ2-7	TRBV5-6	CASRLQGSYEQYF
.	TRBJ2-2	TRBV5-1	CASSLNTGELFF
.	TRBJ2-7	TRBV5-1	CASRRTDTREQYF
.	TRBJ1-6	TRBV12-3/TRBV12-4	CASSLNSNSPLHF
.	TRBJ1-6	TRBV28	CASRPGQEGSPLHF
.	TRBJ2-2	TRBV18	CASSPRQTSGVYHGELFF
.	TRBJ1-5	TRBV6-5	CASSEGHRHQPQHF
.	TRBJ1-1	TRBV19	CASSVTGSGTEAFF
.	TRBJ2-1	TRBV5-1	CASSLGQVRNEQFF
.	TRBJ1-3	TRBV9	CASSKGTGVGLTGNTIYF
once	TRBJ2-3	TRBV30	CAWARGRTDTQYF
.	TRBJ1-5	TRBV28	CASSQANQPQHF
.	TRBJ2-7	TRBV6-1	CASSELALNEQYF
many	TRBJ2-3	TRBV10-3	CAISESRGAVDTQYF